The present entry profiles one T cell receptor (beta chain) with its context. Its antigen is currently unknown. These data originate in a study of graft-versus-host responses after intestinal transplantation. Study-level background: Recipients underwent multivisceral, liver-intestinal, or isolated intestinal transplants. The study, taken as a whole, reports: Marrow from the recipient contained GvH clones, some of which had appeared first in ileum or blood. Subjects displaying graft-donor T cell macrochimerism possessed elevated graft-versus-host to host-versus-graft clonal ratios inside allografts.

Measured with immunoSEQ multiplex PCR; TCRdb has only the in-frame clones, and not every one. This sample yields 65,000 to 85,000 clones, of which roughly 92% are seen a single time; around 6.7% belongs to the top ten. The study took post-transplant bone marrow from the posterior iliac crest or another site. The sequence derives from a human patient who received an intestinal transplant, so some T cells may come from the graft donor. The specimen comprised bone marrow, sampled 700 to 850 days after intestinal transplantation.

CDR3 sequence (DNA): TGTGCCAGCAGGGAGCAGGGCACCTACGAGCAGTACTTC. Protein: CASREQGTYEQYF. This chain joins TRBV25-1 and TRBJ2-7; maybe TRBD1 (5 bases). In germline, CDR1 is MGHDK, CDR2 SYGVNS. Trimming took off 6 bases at V and 2 bases at J, with 11 bases between the two ends. This CDR3 contains 13 residues.